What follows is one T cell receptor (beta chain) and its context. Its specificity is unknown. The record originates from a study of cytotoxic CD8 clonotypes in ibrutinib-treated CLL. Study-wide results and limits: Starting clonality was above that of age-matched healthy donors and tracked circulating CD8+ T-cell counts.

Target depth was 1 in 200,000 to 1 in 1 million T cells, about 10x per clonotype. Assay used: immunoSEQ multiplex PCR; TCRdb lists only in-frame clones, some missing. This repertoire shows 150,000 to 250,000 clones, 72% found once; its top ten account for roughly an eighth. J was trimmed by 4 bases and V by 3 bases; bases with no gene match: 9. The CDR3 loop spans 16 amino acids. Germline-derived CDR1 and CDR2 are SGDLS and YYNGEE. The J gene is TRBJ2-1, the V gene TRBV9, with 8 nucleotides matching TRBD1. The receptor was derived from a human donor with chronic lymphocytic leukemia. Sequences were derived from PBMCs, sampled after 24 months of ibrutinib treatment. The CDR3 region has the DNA TGTGCCAGCAGCGAGAACCGGGACAGGATGTACAATGAGCAGTTCTTC. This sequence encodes CASSENRDRMYNEQFF. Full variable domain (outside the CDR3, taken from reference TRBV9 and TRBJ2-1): DSGVTQTPKHLITATGQRVTLRCSPRSGDLSVYWYQQSLDQGLQFLIQYYNGEERAKGNILERFSAQQFPDLHSELNLSSLELGDSALYFCASSENRDRMYNEQFFGPGTRLTVL.